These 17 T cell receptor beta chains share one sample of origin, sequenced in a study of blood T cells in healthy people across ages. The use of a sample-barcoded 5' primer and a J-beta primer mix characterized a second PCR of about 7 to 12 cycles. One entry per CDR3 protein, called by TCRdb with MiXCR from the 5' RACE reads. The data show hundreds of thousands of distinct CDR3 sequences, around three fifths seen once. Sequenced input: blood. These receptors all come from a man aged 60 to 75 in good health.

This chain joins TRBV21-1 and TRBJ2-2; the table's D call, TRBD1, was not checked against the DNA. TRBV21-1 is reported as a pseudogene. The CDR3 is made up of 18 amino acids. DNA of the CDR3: TGTGCCAGCAGCAGGACGACAGGGGCGCCTTCGAACACCGGGGAGCTGTTTTTT. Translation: CASSRTTGAPSNTGELFF.

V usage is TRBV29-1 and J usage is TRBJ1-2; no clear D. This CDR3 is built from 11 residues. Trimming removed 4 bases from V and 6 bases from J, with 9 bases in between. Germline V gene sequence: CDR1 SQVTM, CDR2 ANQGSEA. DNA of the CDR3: TGCAGCGTTGGCCAGGTAGATGGCTACACCTTC. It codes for CSVGQVDGYTF.

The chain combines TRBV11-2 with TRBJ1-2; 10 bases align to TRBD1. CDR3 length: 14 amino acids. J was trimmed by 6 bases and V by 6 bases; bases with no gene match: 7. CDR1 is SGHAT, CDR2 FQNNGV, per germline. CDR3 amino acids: CASRSAGTGDGYTF. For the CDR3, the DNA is TGTGCCAGCAGATCCGCCGGGACAGGGGATGGCTACACCTTC.

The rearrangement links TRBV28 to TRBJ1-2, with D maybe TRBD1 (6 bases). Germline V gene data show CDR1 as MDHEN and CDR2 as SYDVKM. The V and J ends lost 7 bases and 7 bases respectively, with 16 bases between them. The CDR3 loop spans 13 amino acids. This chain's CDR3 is CASTLQGGFGYTF. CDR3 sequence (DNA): TGTGCCAGCACCTTACAGGGAGGTTTTGGCTACACCTTC.

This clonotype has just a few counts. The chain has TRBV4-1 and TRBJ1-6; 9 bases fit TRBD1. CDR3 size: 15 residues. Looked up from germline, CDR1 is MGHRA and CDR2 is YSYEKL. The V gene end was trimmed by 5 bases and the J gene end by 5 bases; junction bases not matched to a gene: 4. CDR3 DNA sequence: TGCGCCAGCAGCTGGGGGACAGGGAATAATTCACCCCTCCACTTT. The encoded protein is CASSWGTGNNSPLHF.

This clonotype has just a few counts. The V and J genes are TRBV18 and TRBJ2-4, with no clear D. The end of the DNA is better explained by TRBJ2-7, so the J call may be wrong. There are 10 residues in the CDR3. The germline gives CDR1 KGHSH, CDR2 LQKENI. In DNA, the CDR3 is TGTGCCAGCTCACCAGACGAGCAGTACTTC. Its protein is CASSPDEQYF.

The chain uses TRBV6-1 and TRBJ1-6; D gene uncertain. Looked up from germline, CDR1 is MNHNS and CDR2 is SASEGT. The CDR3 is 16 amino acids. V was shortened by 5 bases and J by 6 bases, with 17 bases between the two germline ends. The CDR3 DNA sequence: TGTGCCAGCAGTCTAGAGGACGGAGCCCTTAATTCACCCCTCCACTTT. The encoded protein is CASSLEDGALNSPLHF.

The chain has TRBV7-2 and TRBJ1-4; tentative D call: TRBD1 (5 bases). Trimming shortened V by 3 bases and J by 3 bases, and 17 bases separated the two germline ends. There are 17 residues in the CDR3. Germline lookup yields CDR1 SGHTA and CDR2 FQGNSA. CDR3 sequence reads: CASSFGAGVRPNEKLFF. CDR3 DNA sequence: TGTGCCAGCAGCTTTGGGGCCGGGGTTCGGCCTAATGAAAAACTGTTTTTT.

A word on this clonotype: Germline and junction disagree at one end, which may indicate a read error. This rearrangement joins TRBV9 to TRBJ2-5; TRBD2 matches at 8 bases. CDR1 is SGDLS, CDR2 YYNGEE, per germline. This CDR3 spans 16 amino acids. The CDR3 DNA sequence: TGTGCCAACAGCGTAGACGGTGGCGGGGGGCAAGAGACCCAGTACTTC. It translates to CANSVDGGGGQETQYF.

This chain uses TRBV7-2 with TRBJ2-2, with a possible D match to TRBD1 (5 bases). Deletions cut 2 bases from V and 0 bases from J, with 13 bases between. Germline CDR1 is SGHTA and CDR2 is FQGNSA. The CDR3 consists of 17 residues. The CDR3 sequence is CASSLSVGRANTGELFF. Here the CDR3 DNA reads TGTGCCAGCAGCTTATCGGTGGGCAGGGCGAACACCGGGGAGCTGTTTTTT.

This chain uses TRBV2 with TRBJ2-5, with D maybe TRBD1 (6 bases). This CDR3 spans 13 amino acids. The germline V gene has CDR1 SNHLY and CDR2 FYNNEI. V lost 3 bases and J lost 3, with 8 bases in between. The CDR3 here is CASSETGKETQYF. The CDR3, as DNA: TGTGCCAGCAGTGAGACAGGAAAAGAGACCCAGTACTTC.

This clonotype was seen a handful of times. The CDR3 sequence: CASGFDGSTDTQYF. The DNA for the CDR3 is TGTGCTAGTGGTTTTGACGGTAGCACAGATACGCAGTATTTT. J is TRBJ2-3 and V is TRBV12-5; no firm D call. The CDR3 is made up of 14 amino acids. CDR1 LGHNT and CDR2 FRNRAP come from the germline V gene. Trimming shortened V by 3 bases and J by 0 bases, and 7 bases separated the two germline ends.

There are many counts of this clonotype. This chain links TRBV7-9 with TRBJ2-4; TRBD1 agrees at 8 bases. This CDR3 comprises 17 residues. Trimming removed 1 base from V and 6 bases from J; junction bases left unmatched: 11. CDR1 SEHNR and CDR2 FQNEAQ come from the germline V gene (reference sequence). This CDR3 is CASSLGGQGTNTNIQYF. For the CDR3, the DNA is TGTGCCAGCAGCTTAGGCGGACAGGGTACCAATACAAACATTCAGTACTTC.

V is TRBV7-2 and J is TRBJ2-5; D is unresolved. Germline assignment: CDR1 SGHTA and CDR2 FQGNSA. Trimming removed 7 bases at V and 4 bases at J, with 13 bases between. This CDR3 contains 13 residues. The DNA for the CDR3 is TGTGCCAGCACCCTAACCCCCCCAGAGACCCAGTACTTC. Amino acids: CASTLTPPETQYF.

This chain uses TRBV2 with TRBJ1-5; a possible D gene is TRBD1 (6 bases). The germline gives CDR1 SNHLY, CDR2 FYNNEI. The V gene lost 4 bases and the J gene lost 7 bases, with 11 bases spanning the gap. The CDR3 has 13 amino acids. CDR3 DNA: TGTGCCAGCAGTGCGGGGGCCGGGCAGCCCCAGCATTTT. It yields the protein CASSAGAGQPQHF.

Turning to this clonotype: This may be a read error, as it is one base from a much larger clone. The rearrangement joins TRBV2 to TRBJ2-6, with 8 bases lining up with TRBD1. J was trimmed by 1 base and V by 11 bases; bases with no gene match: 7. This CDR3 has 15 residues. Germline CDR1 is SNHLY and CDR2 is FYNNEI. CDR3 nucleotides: TGTGCCGGTTCCTGGACAGGGTCTGGGGCCAACGTCCTGACTTTC. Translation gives CAGSWTGSGANVLTF.

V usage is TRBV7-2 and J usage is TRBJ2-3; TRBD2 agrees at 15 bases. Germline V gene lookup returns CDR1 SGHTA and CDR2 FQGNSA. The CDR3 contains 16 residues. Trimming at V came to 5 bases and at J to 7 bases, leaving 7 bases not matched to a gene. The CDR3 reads CASSGKGLAGGNTQYF. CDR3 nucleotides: TGTGCCAGCAGCGGGAAGGGACTAGCGGGGGGAAATACGCAGTATTTT.